This T cell receptor (beta chain) was sequenced in a study of T-cell reconstitution after alpha-beta-depleted transplantation in children. The CDR3 is made up of 14 amino acids. Trimming removed 4 bases from V and 5 bases from J, with 14 bases in between. The germline V gene has CDR1 LGHDT and CDR2 YNNKEL (reference sequence). TCRbeta library preparation incorporated unique molecular identifiers. Each CDR3 protein is one row after TCRdb ran MiXCR on the PCR reads. The table shows nearly 400,000 distinct CDR3 sequences, with about a fifth occurring only once. The gene calls are TRBV3-1 and TRBJ1-1; weak D call: TRBD1 (5 bases). The sample in question was PBMCs from the stem cell graft donor, obtained from the stem cell graft. This receptor was taken from a human donor who donated a stem cell graft to a child with acute myeloid leukemia. The CDR3 spells CASSPSGRRTEAFF. The CDR3, as DNA: TGTGCCAGCAGCCCATCAGGGAGGAGGACTGAAGCTTTCTTT. The full variable domain, with the rest looked up from reference TRBV3-1 and TRBJ1-1, is DTAVSQTPKYLVTQMGNDKSIKCEQNLGHDTMYWYKQDSKKFLKIMFSYNNKELIINETVPNRFSPKSPDKAHLNLHINSLELGDSAVYFCASSPSGRRTEAFFGQGTRLTVV.